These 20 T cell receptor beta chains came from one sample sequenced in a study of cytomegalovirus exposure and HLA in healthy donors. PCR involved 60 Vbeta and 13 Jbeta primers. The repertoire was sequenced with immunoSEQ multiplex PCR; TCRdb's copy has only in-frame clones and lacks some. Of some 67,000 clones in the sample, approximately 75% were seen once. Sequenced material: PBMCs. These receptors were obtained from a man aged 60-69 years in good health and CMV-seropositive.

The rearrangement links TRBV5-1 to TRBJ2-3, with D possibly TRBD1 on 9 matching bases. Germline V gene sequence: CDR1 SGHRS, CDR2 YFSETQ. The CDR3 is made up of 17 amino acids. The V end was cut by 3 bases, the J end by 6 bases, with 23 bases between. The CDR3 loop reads CASSSPGQGSGGDTQYF. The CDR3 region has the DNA TGCGCCAGCAGCTCCCCGGGACAGGGCTCGGGGGGGGATACGCAGTATTTT.

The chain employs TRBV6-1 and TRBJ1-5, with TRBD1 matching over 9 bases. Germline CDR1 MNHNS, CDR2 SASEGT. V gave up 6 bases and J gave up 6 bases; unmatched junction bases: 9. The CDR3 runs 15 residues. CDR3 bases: TGTGCCAGCAGAAACCGGGACAGGGACAGTCAGCCCCAGCATTTT. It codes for CASRNRDRDSQPQHF.

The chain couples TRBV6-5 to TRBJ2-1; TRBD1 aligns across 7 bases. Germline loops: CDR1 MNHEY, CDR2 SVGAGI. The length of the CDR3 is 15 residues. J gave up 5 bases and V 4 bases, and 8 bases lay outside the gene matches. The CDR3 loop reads CASSFDRAPNNEQFF. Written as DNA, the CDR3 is TGTGCCAGCAGTTTTGACAGGGCGCCCAACAATGAGCAGTTCTTC.

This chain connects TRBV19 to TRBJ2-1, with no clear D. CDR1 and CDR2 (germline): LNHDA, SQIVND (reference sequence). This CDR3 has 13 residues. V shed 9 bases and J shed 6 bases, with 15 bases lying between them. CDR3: CARKMYSRNEQFF. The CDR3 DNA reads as TGTGCCAGAAAGATGTACTCTCGCAATGAGCAGTTCTTC.

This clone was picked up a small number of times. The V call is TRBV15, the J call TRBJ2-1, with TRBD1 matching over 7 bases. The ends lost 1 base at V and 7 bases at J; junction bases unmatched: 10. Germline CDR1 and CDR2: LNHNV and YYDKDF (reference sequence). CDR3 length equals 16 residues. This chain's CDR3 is CATSRARQVRGNEQFF. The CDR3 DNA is TGTGCCACCAGCAGAGCGAGACAAGTCAGGGGGAATGAGCAGTTCTTC. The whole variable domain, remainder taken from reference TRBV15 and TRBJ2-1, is DAMVIQNPRYQVTQFGKPVTLSCSQTLNHNVMYWYQQKSSQAPKLLFHYYDKDFNNEADTPDNFQSRRPNTSFCFLDIRSPGLGDTAMYLCATSRARQVRGNEQFFGPGTRLTVL.

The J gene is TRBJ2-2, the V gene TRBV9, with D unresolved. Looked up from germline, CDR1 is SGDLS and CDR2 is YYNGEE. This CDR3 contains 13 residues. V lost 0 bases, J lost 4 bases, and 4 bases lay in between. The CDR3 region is CASSVAGTGELFF. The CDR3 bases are TGTGCCAGCAGCGTAGCGGGCACCGGGGAGCTGTTTTTT.

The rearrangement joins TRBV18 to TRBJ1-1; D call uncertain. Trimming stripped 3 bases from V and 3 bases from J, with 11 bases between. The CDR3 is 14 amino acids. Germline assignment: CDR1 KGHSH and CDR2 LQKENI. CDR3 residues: CASSPHPTDTEAFF. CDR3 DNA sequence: TGTGCCAGCTCACCCCACCCAACGGACACTGAAGCTTTCTTT.

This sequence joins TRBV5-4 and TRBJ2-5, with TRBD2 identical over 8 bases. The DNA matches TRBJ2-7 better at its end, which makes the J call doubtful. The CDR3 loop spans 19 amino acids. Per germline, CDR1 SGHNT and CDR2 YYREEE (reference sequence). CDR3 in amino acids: CASSLYSHLGSGEAYEQYF. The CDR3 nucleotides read TGTGCCAGCAGCTTGTATTCCCATCTGGGTAGCGGGGAAGCCTACGAGCAGTACTTC.

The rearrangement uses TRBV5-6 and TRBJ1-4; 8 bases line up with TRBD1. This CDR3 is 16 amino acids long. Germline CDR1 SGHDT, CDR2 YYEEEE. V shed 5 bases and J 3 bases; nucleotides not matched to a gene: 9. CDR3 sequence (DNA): TGTGCCAGCAGTCCCGGGACAGGCGCGCCTAATGAAAAACTGTTTTTT. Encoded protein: CASSPGTGAPNEKLFF.

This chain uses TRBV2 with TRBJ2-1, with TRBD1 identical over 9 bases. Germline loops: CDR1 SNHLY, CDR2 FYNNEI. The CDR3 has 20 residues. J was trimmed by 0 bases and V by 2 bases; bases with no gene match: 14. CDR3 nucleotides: TGTGCCAGCAGTGAACCTGGAGGGGGACAGGGAACCCTCTCCTACAATGAGCAGTTCTTC. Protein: CASSEPGGGQGTLSYNEQFF.

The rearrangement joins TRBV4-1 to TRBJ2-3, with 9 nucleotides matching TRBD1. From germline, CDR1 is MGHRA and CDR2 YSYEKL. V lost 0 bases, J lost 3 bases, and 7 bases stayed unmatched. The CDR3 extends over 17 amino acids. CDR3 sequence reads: CASSQDLGQGTTDTQYF. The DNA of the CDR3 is TGCGCCAGCAGCCAAGATCTCGGACAGGGGACAACAGATACGCAGTATTTT.

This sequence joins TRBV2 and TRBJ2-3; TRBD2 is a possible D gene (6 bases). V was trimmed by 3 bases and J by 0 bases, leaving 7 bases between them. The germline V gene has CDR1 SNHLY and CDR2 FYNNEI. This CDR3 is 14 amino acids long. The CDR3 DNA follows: TGTGCCAGCAGTGAGGGACTCAGCACAGATACGCAGTATTTT. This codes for CASSEGLSTDTQYF.

CDR3: CASSEGTGSSYEQYF. For the CDR3, the DNA is TGTGCCAGCAGTGAAGGGACAGGGAGCTCCTACGAGCAGTACTTC. This chain connects TRBV6-1 to TRBJ2-7; 8 bases match TRBD1. Germline V gives CDR1 MNHNS, CDR2 SASEGT. After removal of 1 base from V and 0 bases from J, the junction contained 2 bases not matched to a gene. The CDR3 is 15 amino acids.

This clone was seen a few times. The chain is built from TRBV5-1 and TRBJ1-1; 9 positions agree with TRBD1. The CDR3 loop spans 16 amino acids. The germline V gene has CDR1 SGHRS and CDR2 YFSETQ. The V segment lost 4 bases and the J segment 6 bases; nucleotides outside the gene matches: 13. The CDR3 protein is CASSVLSGQGTPEAFF. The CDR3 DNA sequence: TGCGCCAGCAGCGTCCTTTCGGGACAGGGAACACCTGAAGCTTTCTTT.

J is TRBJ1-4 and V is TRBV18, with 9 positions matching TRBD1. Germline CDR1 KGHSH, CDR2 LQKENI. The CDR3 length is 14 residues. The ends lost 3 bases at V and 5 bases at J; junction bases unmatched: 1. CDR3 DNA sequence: TGTGCCAGCTCACCCGGGACAGGGAATGAAAAACTGTTTTTT. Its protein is CASSPGTGNEKLFF.

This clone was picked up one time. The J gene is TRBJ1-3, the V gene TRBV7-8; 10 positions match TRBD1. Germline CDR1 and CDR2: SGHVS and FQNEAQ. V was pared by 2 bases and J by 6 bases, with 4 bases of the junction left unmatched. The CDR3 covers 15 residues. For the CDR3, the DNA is TGTGCCAGCAGCTTATCCGGGACAGGGGTAAACACCATATATTTT. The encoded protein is CASSLSGTGVNTIYF.

This chain's CDR3 is CASSLANEQFF. The CDR3 DNA sequence: TGTGCCAGCAGCTTGGCAAATGAGCAGTTCTTC. J is TRBJ2-1 and V is TRBV5-4; D call uncertain. Looked up from germline, CDR1 is SGHNT and CDR2 is YYREEE (reference sequence). With 0 bases removed from V and 7 bases from J, the gap between germline ends came to 2 bases. The length of the CDR3 is 11 residues.

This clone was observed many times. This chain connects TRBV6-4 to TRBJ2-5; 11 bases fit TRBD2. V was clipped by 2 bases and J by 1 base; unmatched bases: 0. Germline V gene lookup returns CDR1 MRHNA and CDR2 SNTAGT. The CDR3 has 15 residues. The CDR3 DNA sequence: TGTGCCAGCAGTGACGGGACTAGCGGCCAAGAGACCCAGTACTTC. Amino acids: CASSDGTSGQETQYF.

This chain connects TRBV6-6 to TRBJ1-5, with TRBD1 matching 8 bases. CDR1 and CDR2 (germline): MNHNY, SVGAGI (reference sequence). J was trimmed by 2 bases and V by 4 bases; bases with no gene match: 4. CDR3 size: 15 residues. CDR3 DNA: TGTGCCAGCAGTTTCGGACAGGGAGGCAATCAGCCCCAGCATTTT. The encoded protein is CASSFGQGGNQPQHF.

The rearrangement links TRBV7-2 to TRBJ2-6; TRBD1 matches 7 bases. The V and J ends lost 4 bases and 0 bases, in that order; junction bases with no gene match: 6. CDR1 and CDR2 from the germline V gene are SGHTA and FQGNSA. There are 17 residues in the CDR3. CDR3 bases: TGTGCCAGCAGCTCCCCGGGACAGAGCTCTGGGGCCAACGTCCTGACTTTC. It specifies CASSSPGQSSGANVLTF.